This record covers a single T cell receptor (beta chain). These data are taken from a study of blood T cell repertoires in COVID-19. At the level of the study: The samples span acute and convalescent COVID-19 from the United States, Italy and Spain.

Sequencing used immunoSEQ multiplex PCR; TCRdb keeps in-frame clones, though not all of them. Among about 180,000 clones listed, approximately 86% were seen once. Sequenced sample: peripheral blood. The sequence was collected from a man over 45 with active or convalescent COVID-19.

The CDR3 reads CASSLGRGVEAFF. The CDR3 bases are TGTGCCAGCAGCTTAGGCAGGGGCGTTGAAGCTTTCTTT. The chain combines TRBV13 with TRBJ1-1; maybe TRBD1 (6 bases). The V and J ends lost 0 bases and 7 bases respectively, with 9 bases between them. The V gene's germline CDR1 is PRHDT and CDR2 FYEKMQ (reference sequence). The CDR3 spans 13 residues.